A single sample is the source of the 9 T cell receptor beta chains below, sequenced in a study of response to subunit inactivated influenza vaccine (dated 2018 in TCRdb). What the time point label conveys for this sample: approximately 40 days after influenza vaccine administration. Libraries came from RT-PCR. The listed sequencing device is Illumina HiSeq 2500. Through fastp at Q25 and MiXCR, TCRdb rebuilt clones from the public reads, retaining in-frame beta chains. Each CDR3 protein gets just one entry, which takes the most common genes and DNA from the rows behind it. This sample comprises 450,000 to 500,000 distinct CDR3 sequences, about 10% of them detected only once. The top ten hold about 12% of the sample. Material: PBMCs from blood, obtained more than 35 days after vaccination. These receptors all come from a man aged 50 or older who received an inactivated influenza vaccine. Donor details come from another sample of the same person, matched by shared clones.

This clonotype was seen only a few times. An end of the junction differs from the germline gene, which may be a read error. This chain connects TRBV20-1 to TRBJ2-3; 13 bases line up with TRBD2. This CDR3 has 16 residues. Germline CDR1 is DFQATT and CDR2 is SNEGSKA (reference sequence). In DNA form, the CDR3 reads TGCAGTGCCAGAGAACTAGCGGGAGGGTCCCGGGATACGCAGTATTTT. This sequence encodes CSARELAGGSRDTQYF.

This clonotype was seen a few times. The J gene is TRBJ2-4, the V gene TRBV6-2 or TRBV6-3; the match to TRBD2 covers 11 bases. V lost 4 bases, J lost 8 bases, and 1 base stayed unmatched. The V gene's germline CDR1 is MNHEY and CDR2 SVGEGT. This CDR3 is 13 amino acids long. The CDR3 reads CASSSTSGDIQYF. CDR3 nucleotide sequence: TGTGCCAGCAGTTCGACTAGCGGGGACATTCAGTACTTC.

The genes are TRBV7-9 and TRBJ1-1; perhaps TRBD1 as D (6 bases). V lost 2 bases and J 3 bases, leaving 13 bases between the germline ends. CDR1 SEHNR and CDR2 FQNEAQ come from the germline V gene (reference sequence). The CDR3 contains 15 residues. DNA for the CDR3: TGTGCCAGCAGCTTAAAGGGACACCGTGACACTGAAGCTTTCTTT. Protein sequence: CASSLKGHRDTEAFF.

This clonotype was detected a few times. The rearrangement uses TRBV27 and TRBJ2-2; D is uncertain. This CDR3 is built from 13 residues. Germline-derived CDR1 and CDR2 are MNHEY and SMNVEV (reference sequence). V was shortened by 0 bases and J by 6 bases, with 5 bases between the two germline ends. The CDR3 DNA reads TGTGCCAGCAGTTTATCCTTCCCCGGGGAGCTGTTTTTT. Protein: CASSLSFPGELFF.

This clonotype was seen many times. V and J are TRBV5-1 and TRBJ1-1; 9 positions agree with TRBD1. Per the germline V gene, CDR1 is SGHRS and CDR2 is YFSETQ. The CDR3 is 13 amino acids. The J segment lost 7 bases and the V segment lost 6 bases, leaving 7 bases of the junction unmatched. The CDR3 reads CASNGQGPGEAFF. DNA for the CDR3: TGCGCCAGCAATGGACAGGGGCCGGGTGAAGCTTTCTTT.

This clonotype occurred a few times. The rearrangement links TRBV20-1 to TRBJ1-1, with no clear D. The V end lost 4 bases, the J end lost 0 bases, and 3 bases lay between the germline ends. The CDR3 runs 11 residues. Germline V gene sequence: CDR1 DFQATT, CDR2 SNEGSKA (reference sequence). The CDR3 loop reads CSAKMNTEAFF. In nucleotides, the CDR3 is TGCAGTGCTAAAATGAACACTGAAGCTTTCTTT.

There are many counts of this clonotype. The chain links TRBV9 to TRBJ1-2; 9 bases fit TRBD1. The CDR3 is 16 amino acids. Germline trimming cut 0 bases from V and 1 base from J; bases unmatched to any gene: 4. Germline V gene sequence: CDR1 SGDLS, CDR2 YYNGEE. The CDR3 here is CASSVDHRGHNYGYTF. CDR3 bases: TGTGCCAGCAGCGTAGATCACAGGGGGCATAACTATGGCTACACCTTC.

This clonotype was counted a few times. The chain is built from TRBV7-3 and TRBJ2-3; 10 nucleotides agree with TRBD2. V lost 1 base to trimming and J lost 8 bases; unmatched junction nucleotides: 15. The CDR3 length is 18 residues. Germline CDR1 is SGHTA and CDR2 is FQGTGA. As DNA, the CDR3 is TGTGCCAGCAGCTTAAGGGTCGCGCTAGCGGGAGAAGAAGGTACGCAGTATTTT. Protein sequence: CASSLRVALAGEEGTQYF.

Ten or more counts support this clonotype. V gene TRBV24-1 combines with J gene TRBJ2-3; unclear D gene. CDR1 is KGHDR and CDR2 is SFDVKD in the germline V gene. The CDR3 is 14 amino acids. Trimming removed 3 bases at V and 6 bases at J, with 12 bases between. CDR3 sequence (DNA): TGTGCCACCAGTGATCCCCAGGTCTTGGATACGCAGTATTTT. Its protein is CATSDPQVLDTQYF.